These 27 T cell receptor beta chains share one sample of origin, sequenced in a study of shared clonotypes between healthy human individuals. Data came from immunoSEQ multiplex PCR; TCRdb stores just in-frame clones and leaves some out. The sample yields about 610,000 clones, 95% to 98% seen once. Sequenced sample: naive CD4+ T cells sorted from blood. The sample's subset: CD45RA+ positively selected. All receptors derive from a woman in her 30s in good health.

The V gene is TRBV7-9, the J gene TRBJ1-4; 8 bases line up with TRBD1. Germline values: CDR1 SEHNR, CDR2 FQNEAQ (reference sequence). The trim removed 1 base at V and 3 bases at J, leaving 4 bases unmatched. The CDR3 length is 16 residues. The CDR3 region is CASSLEGQAPNEKLFF. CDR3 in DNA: TGTGCCAGCAGCTTAGAGGGACAGGCCCCTAATGAAAAACTGTTTTTT.

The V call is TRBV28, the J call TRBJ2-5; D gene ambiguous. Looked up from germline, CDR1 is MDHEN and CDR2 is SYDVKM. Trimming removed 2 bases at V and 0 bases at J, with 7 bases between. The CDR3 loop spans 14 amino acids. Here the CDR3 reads CASSLGQNQETQYF. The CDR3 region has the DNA TGTGCCAGCAGTTTAGGGCAGAACCAAGAGACCCAGTACTTC.

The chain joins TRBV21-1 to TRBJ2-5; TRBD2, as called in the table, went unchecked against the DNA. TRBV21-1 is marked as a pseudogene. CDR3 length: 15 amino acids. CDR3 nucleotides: TGTGCCAGCAGCAAGAGCGGCGACCTGCCAGAGACCCAGTACTTC. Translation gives CASSKSGDLPETQYF.

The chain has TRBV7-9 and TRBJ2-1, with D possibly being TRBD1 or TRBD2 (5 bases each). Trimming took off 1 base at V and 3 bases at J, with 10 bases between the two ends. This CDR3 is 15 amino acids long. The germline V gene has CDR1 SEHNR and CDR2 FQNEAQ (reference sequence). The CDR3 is CASSLGGALYNEQFF. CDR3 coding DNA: TGTGCCAGCAGCTTAGGAGGGGCCCTCTACAATGAGCAGTTCTTC.

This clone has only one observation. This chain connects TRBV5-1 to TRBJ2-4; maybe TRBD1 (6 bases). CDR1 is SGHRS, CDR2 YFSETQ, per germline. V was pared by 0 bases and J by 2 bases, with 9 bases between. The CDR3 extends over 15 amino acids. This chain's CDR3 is CASSLARGTKNIQYF. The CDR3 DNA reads TGCGCCAGCAGCTTGGCCAGGGGTACCAAAAACATTCAGTACTTC. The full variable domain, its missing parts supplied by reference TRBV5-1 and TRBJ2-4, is KAGVTQTPRYLIKTRGQQVTLSCSPISGHRSVSWYQQTPGQGLQFLFEYFSETQRNKGNFPGRFSGRQFSNSRSEMNVSTLELGDSALYLCASSLARGTKNIQYFGAGTRLSVL.

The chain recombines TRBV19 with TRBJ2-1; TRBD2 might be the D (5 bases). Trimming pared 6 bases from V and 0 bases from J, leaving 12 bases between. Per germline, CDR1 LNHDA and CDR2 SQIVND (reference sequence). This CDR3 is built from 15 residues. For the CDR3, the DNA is TGTGCCAGTAGACCTACAGAGGGCTCCTACAATGAGCAGTTCTTC. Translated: CASRPTEGSYNEQFF.

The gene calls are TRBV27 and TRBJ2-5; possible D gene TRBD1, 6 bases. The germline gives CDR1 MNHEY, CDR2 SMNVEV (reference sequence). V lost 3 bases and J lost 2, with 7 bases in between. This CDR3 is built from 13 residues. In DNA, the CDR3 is TGTGCCAGCAGTTTCAGGGGACAAGAGACCCAGTACTTC. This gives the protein CASSFRGQETQYF.

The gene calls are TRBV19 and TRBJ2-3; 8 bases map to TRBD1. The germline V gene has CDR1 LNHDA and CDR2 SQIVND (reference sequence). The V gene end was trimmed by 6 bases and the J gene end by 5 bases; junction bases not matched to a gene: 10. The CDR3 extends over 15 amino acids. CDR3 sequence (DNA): TGTGCCAGTAGCACGACAGGGGCGAGGGAAGATACGCAGTATTTT. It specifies CASSTTGAREDTQYF.

The CDR3 DNA reads as TGCGCCAGCAGCCGGGGACAGGGATCGAACACTGAAGCTTTCTTT. This encodes CASSRGQGSNTEAFF. The V call is TRBV4-1, the J call TRBJ1-1; 9 nucleotides match TRBD1. Trimming at V came to 4 bases and at J to 1 base, leaving 4 bases not matched to a gene. The CDR3 runs 15 residues. Germline CDR1 reads MGHRA; CDR2 reads YSYEKL.

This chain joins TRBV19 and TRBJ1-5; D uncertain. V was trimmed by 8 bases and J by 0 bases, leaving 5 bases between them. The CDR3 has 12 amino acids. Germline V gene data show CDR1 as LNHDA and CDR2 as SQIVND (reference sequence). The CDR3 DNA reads TGTGCCAGTCACGATAGCAATCAGCCCCAGCATTTT. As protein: CASHDSNQPQHF.

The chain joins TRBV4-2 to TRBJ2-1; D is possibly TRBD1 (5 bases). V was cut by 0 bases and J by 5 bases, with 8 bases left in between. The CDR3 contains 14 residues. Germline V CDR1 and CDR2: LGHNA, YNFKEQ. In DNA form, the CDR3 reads TGTGCCAGCAGCCAAGATGGCAGGGACAATGAGCAGTTCTTC. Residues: CASSQDGRDNEQFF.

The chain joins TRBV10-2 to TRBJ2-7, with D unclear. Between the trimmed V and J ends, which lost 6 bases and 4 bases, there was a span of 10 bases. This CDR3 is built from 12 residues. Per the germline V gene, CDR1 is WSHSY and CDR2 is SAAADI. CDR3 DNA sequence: TGCGCCAGCAGACGGACCGATTACGAGCAGTACTTC. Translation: CASRRTDYEQYF.

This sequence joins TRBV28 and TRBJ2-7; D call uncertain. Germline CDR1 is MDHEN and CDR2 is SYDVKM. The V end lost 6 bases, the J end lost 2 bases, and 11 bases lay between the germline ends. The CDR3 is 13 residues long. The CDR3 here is CASSPTRAYEQYF. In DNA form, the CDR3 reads TGTGCCAGCAGCCCGACACGAGCCTACGAGCAGTACTTC. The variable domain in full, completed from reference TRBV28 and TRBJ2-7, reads DVKVTQSSRYLVKRTGEKVFLECVQDMDHENMFWYRQDPGLGLRLIYFSYDVKMKEKGDIPEGYSVSREKKERFSLILESASTNQTSMYLCASSPTRAYEQYFGPGTRLTVT.

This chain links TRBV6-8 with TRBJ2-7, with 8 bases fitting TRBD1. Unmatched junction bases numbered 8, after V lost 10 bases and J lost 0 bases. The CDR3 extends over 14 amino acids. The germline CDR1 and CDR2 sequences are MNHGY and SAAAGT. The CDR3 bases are TGTGCCACCCGAACGGGACAGGTCTCCTACGAGCAGTACTTC. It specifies CATRTGQVSYEQYF.

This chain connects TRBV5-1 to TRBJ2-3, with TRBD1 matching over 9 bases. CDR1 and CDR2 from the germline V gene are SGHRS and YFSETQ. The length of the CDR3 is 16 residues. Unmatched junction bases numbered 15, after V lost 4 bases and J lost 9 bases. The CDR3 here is CASSSTGTGRAGTQYF. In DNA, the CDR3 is TGCGCCAGCAGCAGCACCGGGACAGGGCGCGCTGGCACGCAGTATTTT.

CDR3 in DNA: TGCGCCAGCAGCCCGGACTCCCCCGGGGGCACCGGGGAGCTGTTTTTT. It is translated as CASSPDSPGGTGELFF. The rearrangement joins TRBV5-1 to TRBJ2-2, with a weak D call TRBD2 (6 bases). The germline V gene encodes CDR1 SGHRS and CDR2 YFSETQ. Trimming pared 4 bases from V and 4 bases from J, leaving 17 bases between. The CDR3 has 16 amino acids.

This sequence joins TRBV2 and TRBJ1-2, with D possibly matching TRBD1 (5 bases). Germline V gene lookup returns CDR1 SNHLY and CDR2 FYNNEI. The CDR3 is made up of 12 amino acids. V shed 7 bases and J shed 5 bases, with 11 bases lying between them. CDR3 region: CASTGTGYGYTF. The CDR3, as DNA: TGTGCCAGCACAGGGACGGGATATGGCTACACCTTC.

The CDR3 loop is CASSDLSAGGDEQFF. CDR3 nucleotide sequence: TGCGCCAGCAGCGACTTGTCGGCGGGAGGCGATGAGCAGTTCTTC. The chain links TRBV4-1 to TRBJ2-1; the match to TRBD2 covers 8 bases. V lost 5 bases to trimming and J lost 8 bases; unmatched junction nucleotides: 11. This CDR3 region has 15 residues. Germline assignment: CDR1 MGHRA and CDR2 YSYEKL.

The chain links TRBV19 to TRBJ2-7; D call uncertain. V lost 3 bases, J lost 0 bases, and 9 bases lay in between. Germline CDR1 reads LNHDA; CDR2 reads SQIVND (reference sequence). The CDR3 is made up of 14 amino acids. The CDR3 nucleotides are TGTGCCAGTAGTATGAATGGATACTCCTACGAGCAGTACTTC. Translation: CASSMNGYSYEQYF.

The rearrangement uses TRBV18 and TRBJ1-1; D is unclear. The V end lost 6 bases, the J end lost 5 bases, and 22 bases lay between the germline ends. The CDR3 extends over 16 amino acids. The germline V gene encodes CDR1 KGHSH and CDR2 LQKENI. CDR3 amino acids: CASSAPGSNLRTEAFF. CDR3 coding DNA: TGTGCCAGCTCTGCACCGGGATCTAACCTGCGGACTGAAGCTTTCTTT.

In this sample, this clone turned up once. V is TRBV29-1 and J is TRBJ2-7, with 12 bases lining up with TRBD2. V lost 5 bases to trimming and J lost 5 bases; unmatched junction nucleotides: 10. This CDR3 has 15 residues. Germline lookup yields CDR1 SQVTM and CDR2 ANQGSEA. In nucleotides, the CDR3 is TGCAGCGTTAGATCTAGCGGGAGGGCCGAAGACGAGCAGTACTTC. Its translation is CSVRSSGRAEDEQYF.

CDR3 residues: CSVRTSGADTQYF. CDR3 in DNA: TGCAGCGTTAGGACTAGCGGGGCAGATACGCAGTATTTT. J is TRBJ2-3 and V is TRBV29-1; 12 bases align to TRBD2. Trimming took 5 bases from V and 4 from J; bases not matched to a gene: 1. CDR3 length: 13 residues. The germline V gene has CDR1 SQVTM and CDR2 ANQGSEA.

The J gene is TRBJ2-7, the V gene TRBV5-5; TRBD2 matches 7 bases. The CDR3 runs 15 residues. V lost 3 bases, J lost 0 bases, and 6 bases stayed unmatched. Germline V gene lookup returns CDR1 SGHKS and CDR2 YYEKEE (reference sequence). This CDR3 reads CASSSSAGDSYEQYF. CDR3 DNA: TGTGCCAGCAGCTCCTCGGCGGGAGACTCCTACGAGCAGTACTTC.

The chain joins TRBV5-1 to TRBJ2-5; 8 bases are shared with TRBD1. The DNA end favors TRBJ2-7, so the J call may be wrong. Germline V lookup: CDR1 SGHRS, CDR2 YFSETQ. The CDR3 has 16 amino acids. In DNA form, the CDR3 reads TGCGCCAGCAGCTTGGCCCGGGACAGGCCTTCCTACGAGCAGTACTTC. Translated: CASSLARDRPSYEQYF.

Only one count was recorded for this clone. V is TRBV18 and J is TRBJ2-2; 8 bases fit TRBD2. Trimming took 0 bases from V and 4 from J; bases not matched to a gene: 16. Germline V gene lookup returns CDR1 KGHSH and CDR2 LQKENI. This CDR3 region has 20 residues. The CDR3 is CASSPPAAASTSGVTGELFF. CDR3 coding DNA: TGTGCCAGCTCACCACCGGCGGCCGCGAGCACTAGCGGAGTCACCGGGGAGCTGTTTTTT.

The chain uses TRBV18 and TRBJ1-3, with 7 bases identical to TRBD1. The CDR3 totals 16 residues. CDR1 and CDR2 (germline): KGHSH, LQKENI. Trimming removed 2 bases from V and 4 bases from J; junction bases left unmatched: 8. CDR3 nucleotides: TGTGCCAGCTCACCAAGTAAGGGGGCGACGGGAAACACCATATATTTT. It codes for CASSPSKGATGNTIYF. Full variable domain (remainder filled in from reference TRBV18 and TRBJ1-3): NAGVMQNPRHLVRRRGQEARLRCSPMKGHSHVYWYRQLPEEGLKFMVYLQKENIIDESGMPKERFSAEFPKEGPSILRIQQVVRGDSAAYFCASSPSKGATGNTIYFGEGSWLTVV.

The CDR3, as DNA: TGTGCCAGCAGTGAATTGGGACAGGATAATGAAAAACTGTTTTTT. This sequence encodes CASSELGQDNEKLFF. The rearrangement links TRBV2 to TRBJ1-4, with TRBD1 identical over 8 bases. Trimming took 2 bases from V and 4 from J; bases not matched to a gene: 3. The CDR3 runs to 15 residues. The germline gives CDR1 SNHLY, CDR2 FYNNEI.